This T cell receptor beta chain derives from a study of blood T cell repertoires in COVID-19. V dropped 6 bases and J dropped 7 bases, with 21 bases sitting between them. Germline V gene sequence: CDR1 SQVTM, CDR2 ANQGSEA. This CDR3 is 15 amino acids long. In the authors' workflow: Nucleated cell counts were estimated from reference gene primer amplification. Data came from immunoSEQ multiplex PCR; TCRdb stores just in-frame clones and leaves some out. Clone size and the V and J calls come from that table; the DNA yielded D and trimming. The sample records some 310,000 clones, roughly 89% being singletons. Everyone who took part was roughly 18 to 89 years old, and they came from 24 US areas. Participants had their cohort set by participant-reported clinical history. For recovered donors of Cohort 3, there were two negative PCRs, clearance, or symptom resolution.

V gene TRBV29-1 combines with J gene TRBJ1-4, with D perhaps matching TRBD1 (5 bases). Sequencing input: PBMCs or T cells enriched from blood (not recorded which). This TCR came from a woman in her 30s who had recovered from COVID-19. CDR3 sequence reads: CSVSRGGREGEKLFF. As DNA, the CDR3 is TGCAGCGTCTCAAGGGGAGGCCGGGAGGGTGAAAAACTGTTTTTT.